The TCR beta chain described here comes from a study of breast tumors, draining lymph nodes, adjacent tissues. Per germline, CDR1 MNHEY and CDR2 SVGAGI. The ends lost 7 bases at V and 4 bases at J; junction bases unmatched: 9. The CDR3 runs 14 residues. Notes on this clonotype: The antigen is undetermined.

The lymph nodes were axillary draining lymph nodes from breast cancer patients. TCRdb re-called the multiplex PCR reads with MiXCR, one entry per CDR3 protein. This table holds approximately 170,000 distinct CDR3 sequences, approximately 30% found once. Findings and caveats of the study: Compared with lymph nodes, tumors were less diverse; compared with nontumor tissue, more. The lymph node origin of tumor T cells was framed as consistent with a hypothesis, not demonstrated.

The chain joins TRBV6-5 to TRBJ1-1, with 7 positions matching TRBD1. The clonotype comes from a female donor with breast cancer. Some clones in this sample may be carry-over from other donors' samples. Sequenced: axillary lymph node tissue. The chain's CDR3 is CASTRNSGGTEAFF. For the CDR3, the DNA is TGTGCCAGCACTCGGAACTCAGGGGGCACTGAAGCTTTCTTT.